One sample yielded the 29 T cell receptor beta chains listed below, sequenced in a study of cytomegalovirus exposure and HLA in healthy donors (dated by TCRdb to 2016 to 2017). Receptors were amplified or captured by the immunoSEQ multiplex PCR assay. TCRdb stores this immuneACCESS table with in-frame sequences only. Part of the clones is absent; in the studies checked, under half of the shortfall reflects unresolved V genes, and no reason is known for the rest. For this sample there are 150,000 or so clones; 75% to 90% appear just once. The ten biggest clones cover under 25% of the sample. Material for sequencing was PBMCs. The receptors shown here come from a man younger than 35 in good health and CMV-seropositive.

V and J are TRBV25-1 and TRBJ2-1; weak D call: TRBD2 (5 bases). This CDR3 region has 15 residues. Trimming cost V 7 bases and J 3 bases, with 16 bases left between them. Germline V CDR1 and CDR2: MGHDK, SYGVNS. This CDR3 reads CASTGVRDYYNEQFF. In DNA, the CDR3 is TGTGCCAGCACTGGGGTGAGGGATTACTACAATGAGCAGTTCTTC.

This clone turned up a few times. The CDR3 is CASSQDLLAPYEQYF. DNA for the CDR3: TGCGCCAGCAGCCAAGATCTGCTAGCGCCCTACGAGCAGTACTTC. The J gene is TRBJ2-7, the V gene TRBV4-3; D might be TRBD2 (6 bases). There are 15 residues in the CDR3. Trimming pared 0 bases from V and 2 bases from J, leaving 11 bases between. CDR1 and CDR2 from the germline V gene are LGHNA and YSLEER.

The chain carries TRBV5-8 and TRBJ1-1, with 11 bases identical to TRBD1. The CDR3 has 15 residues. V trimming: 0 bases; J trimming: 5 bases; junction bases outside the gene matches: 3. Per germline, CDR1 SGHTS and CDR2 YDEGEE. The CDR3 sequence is CASSLGTGGGTEAFF. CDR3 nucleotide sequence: TGTGCCAGCAGCTTGGGGACAGGGGGCGGAACTGAAGCTTTCTTT.

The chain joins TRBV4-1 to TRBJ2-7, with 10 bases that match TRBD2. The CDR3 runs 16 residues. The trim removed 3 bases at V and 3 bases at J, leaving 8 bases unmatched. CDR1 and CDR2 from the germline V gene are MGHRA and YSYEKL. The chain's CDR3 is CASSQIPGLAVYEQYF. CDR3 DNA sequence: TGCGCCAGCAGCCAGATCCCAGGACTAGCGGTCTACGAGCAGTACTTC.

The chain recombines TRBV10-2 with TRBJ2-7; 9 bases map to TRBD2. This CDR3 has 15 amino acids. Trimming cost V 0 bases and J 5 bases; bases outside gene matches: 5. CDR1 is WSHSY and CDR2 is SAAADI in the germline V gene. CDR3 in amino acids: CASSESRAGGHEQYF. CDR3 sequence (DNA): TGCGCCAGCAGTGAGTCGCGGGCGGGGGGGCACGAGCAGTACTTC.

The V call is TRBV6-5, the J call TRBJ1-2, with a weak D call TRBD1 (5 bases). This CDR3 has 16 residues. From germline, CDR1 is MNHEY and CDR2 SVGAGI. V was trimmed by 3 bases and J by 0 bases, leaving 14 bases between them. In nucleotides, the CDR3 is TGTGCCAGCAGTTATAGGGGCATCATAGCTAACTATGGCTACACCTTC. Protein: CASSYRGIIANYGYTF.

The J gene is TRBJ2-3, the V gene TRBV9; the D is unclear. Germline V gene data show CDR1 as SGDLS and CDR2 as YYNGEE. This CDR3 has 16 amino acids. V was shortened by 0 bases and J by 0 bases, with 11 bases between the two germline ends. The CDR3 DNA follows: TGTGCCAGCAGCGTAGTAGCCTCCATTAGCACAGATACGCAGTATTTT. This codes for CASSVVASISTDTQYF.

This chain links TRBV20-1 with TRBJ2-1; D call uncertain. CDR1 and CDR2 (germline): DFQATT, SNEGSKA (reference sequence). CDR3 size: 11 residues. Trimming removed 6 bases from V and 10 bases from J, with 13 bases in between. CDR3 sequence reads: CSAQHYGEQFF. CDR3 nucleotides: TGCAGTGCCCAGCACTATGGGGAGCAGTTCTTC.

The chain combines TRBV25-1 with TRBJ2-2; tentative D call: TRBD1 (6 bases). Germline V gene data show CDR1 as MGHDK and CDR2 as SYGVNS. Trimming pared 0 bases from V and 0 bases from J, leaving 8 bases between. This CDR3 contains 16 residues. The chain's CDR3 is CASSEYRTANTGELFF. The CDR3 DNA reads TGTGCCAGCAGTGAATATAGGACAGCGAACACCGGGGAGCTGTTTTTT.

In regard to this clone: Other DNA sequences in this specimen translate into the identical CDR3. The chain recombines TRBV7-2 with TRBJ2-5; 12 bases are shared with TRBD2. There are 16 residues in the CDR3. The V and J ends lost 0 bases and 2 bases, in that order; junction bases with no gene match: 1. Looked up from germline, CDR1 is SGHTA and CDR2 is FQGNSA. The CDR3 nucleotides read TGTGCCAGCAGCTTAGCGGGGACTAGCGGGCAAGAGACCCAGTACTTC. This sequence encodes CASSLAGTSGQETQYF.

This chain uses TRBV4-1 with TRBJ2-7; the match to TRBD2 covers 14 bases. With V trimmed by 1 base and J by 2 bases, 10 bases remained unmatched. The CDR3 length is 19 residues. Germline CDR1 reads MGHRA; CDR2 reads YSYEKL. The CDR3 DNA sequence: TGCGCCAGCAGCCAAGGGGGGGGGACTAGCGGGAGAAACACCTACGAGCAGTACTTC. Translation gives CASSQGGGTSGRNTYEQYF.

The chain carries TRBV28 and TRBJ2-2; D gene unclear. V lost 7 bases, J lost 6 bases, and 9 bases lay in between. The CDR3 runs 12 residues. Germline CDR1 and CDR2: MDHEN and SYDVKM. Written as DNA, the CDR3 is TGTGCCAGCACCCTCCTTTCCGGGGAGCTGTTTTTT. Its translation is CASTLLSGELFF.

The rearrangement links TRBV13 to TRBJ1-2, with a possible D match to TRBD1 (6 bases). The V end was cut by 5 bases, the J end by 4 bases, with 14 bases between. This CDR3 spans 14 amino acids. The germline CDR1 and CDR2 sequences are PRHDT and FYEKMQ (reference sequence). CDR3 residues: CASSPDSWGYGYTF. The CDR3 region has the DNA TGTGCCAGCAGCCCGGACAGTTGGGGCTATGGCTACACCTTC. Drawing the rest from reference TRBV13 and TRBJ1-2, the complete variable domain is AAGVIQSPRHLIKEKRETATLKCYPIPRHDTVYWYQQGPGQDPQFLISFYEKMQSDKGSIPDRFSAQQFSDYHSELNMSSLELGDSALYFCASSPDSWGYGYTFGSGTRLTVV.

CDR3 residues: CASSPYGTGNSPLHF. DNA of the CDR3: TGTGCCAGTAGCCCCTACGGGACAGGGAACTCACCCCTCCACTTT. This chain connects TRBV19 to TRBJ1-6; 9 positions match TRBD1. The CDR3 is made up of 15 amino acids. With 6 bases clipped from V and 10 bases from J, the junction kept 10 bases outside the gene matches. In germline, CDR1 is LNHDA, CDR2 SQIVND (reference sequence).

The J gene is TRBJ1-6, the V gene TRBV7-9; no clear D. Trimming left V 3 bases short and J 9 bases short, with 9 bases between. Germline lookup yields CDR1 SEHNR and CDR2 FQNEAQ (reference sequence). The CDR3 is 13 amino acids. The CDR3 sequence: CASSLEGGSPLHF. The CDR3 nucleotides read TGTGCCAGCAGCTTGGAGGGCGGTTCACCCCTCCACTTT.

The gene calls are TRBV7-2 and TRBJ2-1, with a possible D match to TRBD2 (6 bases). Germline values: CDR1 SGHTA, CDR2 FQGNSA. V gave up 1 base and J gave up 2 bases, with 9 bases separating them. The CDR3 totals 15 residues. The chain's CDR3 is CASSLGDWPYNEQFF. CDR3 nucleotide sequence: TGTGCCAGCAGCTTAGGGGACTGGCCCTACAATGAGCAGTTCTTC.

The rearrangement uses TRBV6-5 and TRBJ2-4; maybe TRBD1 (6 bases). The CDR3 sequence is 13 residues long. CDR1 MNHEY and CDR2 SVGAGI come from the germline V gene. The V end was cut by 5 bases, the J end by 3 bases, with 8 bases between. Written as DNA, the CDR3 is TGTGCCAGCAGTGGACAGTTCAAAAACATTCAGTACTTC. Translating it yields CASSGQFKNIQYF.

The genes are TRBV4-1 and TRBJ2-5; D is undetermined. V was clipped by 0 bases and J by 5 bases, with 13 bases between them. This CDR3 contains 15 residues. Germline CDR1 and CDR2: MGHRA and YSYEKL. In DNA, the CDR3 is TGCGCCAGCAGCCAAGATTTCACGGCCAGGGAGACCCAGTACTTC. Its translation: CASSQDFTARETQYF.

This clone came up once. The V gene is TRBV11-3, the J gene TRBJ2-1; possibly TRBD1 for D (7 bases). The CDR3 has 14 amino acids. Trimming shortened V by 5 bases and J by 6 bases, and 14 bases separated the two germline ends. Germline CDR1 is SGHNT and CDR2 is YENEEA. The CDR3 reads CASSARRDSNEQFF. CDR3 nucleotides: TGTGCCAGCAGCGCCCGGCGGGACAGCAATGAGCAGTTCTTC.

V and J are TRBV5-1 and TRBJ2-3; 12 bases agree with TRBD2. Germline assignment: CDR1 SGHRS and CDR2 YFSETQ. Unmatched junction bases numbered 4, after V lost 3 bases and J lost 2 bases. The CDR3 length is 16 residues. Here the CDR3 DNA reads TGCGCCAGCAGCTCCACTAGCGGGGGGCTCACAGATACGCAGTATTTT. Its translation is CASSSTSGGLTDTQYF.

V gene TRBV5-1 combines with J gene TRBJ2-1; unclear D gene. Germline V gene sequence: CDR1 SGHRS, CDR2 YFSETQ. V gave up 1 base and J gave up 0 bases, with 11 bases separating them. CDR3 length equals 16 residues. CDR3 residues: CASSLPGRGSYNEQFF. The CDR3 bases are TGCGCCAGCAGCTTGCCCGGAAGAGGCTCCTACAATGAGCAGTTCTTC.

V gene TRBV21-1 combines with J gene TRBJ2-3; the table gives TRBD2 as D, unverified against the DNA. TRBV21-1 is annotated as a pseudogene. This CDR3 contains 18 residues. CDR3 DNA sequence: TGTGCCAGCAGCAAAGCGCAGGTCCTAGCGGGGGGCTGGGATACGCAGTATTTT. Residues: CASSKAQVLAGGWDTQYF.

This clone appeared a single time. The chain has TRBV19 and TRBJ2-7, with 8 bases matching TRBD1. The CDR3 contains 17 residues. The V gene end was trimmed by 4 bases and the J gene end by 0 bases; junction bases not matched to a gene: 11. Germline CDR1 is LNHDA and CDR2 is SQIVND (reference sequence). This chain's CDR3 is CASSTPGGPTGSYEQYF. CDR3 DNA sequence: TGTGCCAGTAGTACCCCAGGGGGCCCGACGGGCTCCTACGAGCAGTACTTC.

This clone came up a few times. CDR3 loop: CASSLGRRTGSGDTQYF. The CDR3 DNA follows: TGTGCCAGCAGCTTAGGTCGCCGGACAGGGTCGGGAGATACGCAGTATTTT. This chain links TRBV7-2 with TRBJ2-3, with 8 bases that match TRBD1. The CDR3 has 17 amino acids. Trimming removed 1 base from V and 5 bases from J; junction bases left unmatched: 11. Germline V gives CDR1 SGHTA, CDR2 FQGNSA.

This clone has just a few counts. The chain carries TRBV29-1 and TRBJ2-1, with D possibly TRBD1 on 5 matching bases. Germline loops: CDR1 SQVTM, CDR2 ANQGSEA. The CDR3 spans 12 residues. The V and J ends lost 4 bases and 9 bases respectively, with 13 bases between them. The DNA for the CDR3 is TGCAGCGTTGTAAAAGGGGCGGTTGAGCAGTTCTTC. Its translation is CSVVKGAVEQFF.

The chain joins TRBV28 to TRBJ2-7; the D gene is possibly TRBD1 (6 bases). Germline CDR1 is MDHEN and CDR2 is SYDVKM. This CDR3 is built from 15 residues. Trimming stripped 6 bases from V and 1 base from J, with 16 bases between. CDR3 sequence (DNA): TGTGCCAGCAGGCCGACAGGTCCCTCATCCTACGAGCAGTACTTC. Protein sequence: CASRPTGPSSYEQYF.

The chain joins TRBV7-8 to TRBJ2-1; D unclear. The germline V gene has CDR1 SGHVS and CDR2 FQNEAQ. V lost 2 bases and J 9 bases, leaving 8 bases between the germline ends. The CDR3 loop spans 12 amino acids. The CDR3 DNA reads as TGTGCCAGCAGCTTATCAGGTGTTGAGCAGTTCTTC. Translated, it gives CASSLSGVEQFF. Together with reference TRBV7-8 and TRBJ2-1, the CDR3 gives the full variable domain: GAGVSQSPRYKVAKRGQDVALRCDPISGHVSLFWYQQALGQGPEFLTYFQNEAQLDKSGLPSDRFFAERPEGSVSTLKIQRTQQEDSAVYLCASSLSGVEQFFGPGTRLTVL.

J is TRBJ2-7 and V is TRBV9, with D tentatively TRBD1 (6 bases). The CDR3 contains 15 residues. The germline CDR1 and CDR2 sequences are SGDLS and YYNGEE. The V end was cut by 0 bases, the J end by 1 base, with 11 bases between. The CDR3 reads CASSVAGGLSYEQYF. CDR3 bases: TGTGCCAGCAGCGTAGCTGGGGGCTTGTCCTACGAGCAGTACTTC. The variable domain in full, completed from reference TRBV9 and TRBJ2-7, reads DSGVTQTPKHLITATGQRVTLRCSPRSGDLSVYWYQQSLDQGLQFLIQYYNGEERAKGNILERFSAQQFPDLHSELNLSSLELGDSALYFCASSVAGGLSYEQYFGPGTRLTVT.

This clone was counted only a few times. The CDR3 coding sequence is TGCAGCGTTGAGGAGCGGACCTTC. Its protein is CSVEERTF. The V call is TRBV29-1, the J call TRBJ1-2; no reliable D call. Trimming pared 3 bases from V and 14 bases from J, leaving 7 bases between. This CDR3 is 8 amino acids long. Germline lookup yields CDR1 SQVTM and CDR2 ANQGSEA.